The rows below give T cell receptor beta chains drawn from one sample of a study of CD8+CD57+ T cells in acquired aplastic anemia. A single record per CDR3 protein comes from TCRdb applying MiXCR to the reads. Among fewer than 300,000 distinct CDR3 sequences listed, approximately 86% were seen once. The sample was sorted CD4+, CD8+, or CD8+CD57+ T cells (not recorded which) from PBMCs. These receptors came from a human donor with aplastic anemia. CDR3s include the opening cysteine and the closing phenylalanine or tryptophan. A D gene is named only where the DNA matches it firmly. Clone sizes are given selectively: once, few, many, or a class where the clone is expanded.

>13|TRBV7-9|few|TRBJ2-3|-
TGTGCCAGCGGCGTCGGGGGAACAGATACGCCGCAGTTT
CASGVGGTDTPQF
>13|TRBV2|-|TRBJ1-1|TRBD1
TGTGCCAGCAGGGGACAGGGGAGCACTGAAGCTTTCTTT
CASRGQGSTEAFF
>14|TRBV29-1|-|TRBJ1-2|TRBD1
TGCAGCGTTGAAGGCAGGGGGCGGAACTATGGCTACACCTTC
CSVEGRGRNYGYTF
>14|TRBV7-9|few|TRBJ2-5|-
TGTGCCAGCAGCTTAGCGAGTAGCTACGGGGCCAACGTCTTC
CASSLASSYGANVF
>15|TRBV7-6|-|TRBJ1-1|-
TGTGCCAGCAGCTTAGATCTGACACTGTACCCTCTAGCTTTCTTT
CASSLDLTLYPLAFF
>16|TRBV11-2|-|TRBJ1-3|-
TGTGCCAGCAGCGGAGGGGGGCCATTCTCTGGAAACACCATATATTTT
CASSGGGPFSGNTIYF
>17|TRBV5-4|-|TRBJ1-1|TRBD1
TGTGCCAGCAGCTTTACTAACCGACAGGGAGGAAACACTGAAGCTTTCTTT
CASSFTNRQGGNTEAFF
>13|TRBV5-5|-|TRBJ2-5|-
TGTGCCACCAGCAAACTGGCAGGAGAGACCCAGTACTTC
CATSKLAGETQYF
>15|TRBV2|-|TRBJ1-2|-
-
CASGWGTGSNYTDTF
>13|TRBV7-8|-|TRBJ2-1|TRBD2
TGTGCCAGCAGCGAAGCGGGGATCCCTGAGACGCAGTTC
CASSEAGIPETQF
>15|TRBV10-3|-|TRBJ2-2|-
TGTGCCATCAGTGAGGCACGGGCGAACACCGGGGAGCTGTTTTTT
CAISEARANTGELFF
>14|TRBV7-2|-|TRBJ2-3|TRBD2
TGTGCCAGCAGCTTACCGGGAGGTCCCCTTGCGAAGTATTTT
CASSLPGGPLAKYF
>15|TRBV19|once|TRBJ1-1|-
TGTGCCAGTAGTATAGATGGGGGATCGTACAATGAGGAGTTCTTC
CASSIDGGSYNEEFF
>15|TRBV7-6|-|TRBJ1-1|-
TGTGCCAGCAGCTTAGCCCACAGGACAAAAAATGCCCAGTTCTTT
CASSLAHRTKNAQFF
>15|TRBV9|-|TRBJ2-5|-
TGTGCCAGCAGCCTCAGCATGGGGTCAGACAATGAGCAGTACTTC
CASSLSMGSDNEQYF
>13|TRBV11-3|-|TRBJ2-7|-
TGTGCCAGCAGCTTGGTAGGGGCGCCTGAGCAGTACTTC
CASSLVGAPEQYF
>16|TRBV5-6|once|TRBJ1-2|-
TGTGCCAGCAGCTTGTTAAGCCACGGGCTCGTATATGGCTACACCTTC
CASSLLSHGLVYGYTF
>16|TRBV2|-|TRBJ1-2|TRBD1
TGTGCCAGCAGCTTAGCGGGACAGGGCACAAGCTATGGCTACACCTTC
CASSLAGQGTSYGYTF
>14|TRBV24-1|-|TRBJ2-3|TRBD2
TGTGCCACCAGTCTTGGACTAGCGGAAGATGCCCAGTATTTT
CATSLGLAEDAQYF
>15|TRBV7-9|-|TRBJ2-5|-
TGTGCCAGCAGCTTAGCCCAAGGGAGAAAGGAGACCCAGTACTTC
CASSLAQGRKETQYF
>15|TRBV9|-|TRBJ1-1|TRBD1
TGTGCCAGCAGCGATGCCGGGACAGGCTTTGAAGAGCCTTTCTTT
CASSDAGTGFEEPFF
>14|TRBV25-1|once|TRBJ2-1|-
TGTGCCAGCAGTGAAAGGAGTGGGGGGAATGAGCAGTTCTTC
CASSERSGGNEQFF